This entry features one T cell receptor (beta chain) sequence. The antigen remains undetermined. One end of the junction is discordant with germline, which a read error may explain. This sample was included in a study of cytomegalovirus exposure and HLA in healthy donors. Study results and caveats: Later analysis identified about 17,000 TCR beta sequences associated with HLA alleles, using a false discovery rate threshold of 0.05.

Primers for the PCR totalled 60 Vbeta and 13 Jbeta. Clones were read by immunoSEQ multiplex PCR, and TCRdb kept only the in-frame ones, dropping some. This table holds around 130,000 clones, 78% found once. At the time of sampling, donors were nominally healthy, though unrecorded immune exposures were likely. The receptor's source is a woman aged 40 to 50 in good health and CMV-seronegative. The specimen was PBMCs.

The CDR3 is CASSQERWGENSQYF. The CDR3 coding sequence is TGCGCCAGCAGCCAAGAACGATGGGGGGAAAACAGTCAGTACTTC. The chain joins TRBV4-1 to TRBJ2-4; D perhaps matches TRBD2 (6 bases). The V gene's germline CDR1 is MGHRA and CDR2 YSYEKL. This CDR3 has 15 amino acids.